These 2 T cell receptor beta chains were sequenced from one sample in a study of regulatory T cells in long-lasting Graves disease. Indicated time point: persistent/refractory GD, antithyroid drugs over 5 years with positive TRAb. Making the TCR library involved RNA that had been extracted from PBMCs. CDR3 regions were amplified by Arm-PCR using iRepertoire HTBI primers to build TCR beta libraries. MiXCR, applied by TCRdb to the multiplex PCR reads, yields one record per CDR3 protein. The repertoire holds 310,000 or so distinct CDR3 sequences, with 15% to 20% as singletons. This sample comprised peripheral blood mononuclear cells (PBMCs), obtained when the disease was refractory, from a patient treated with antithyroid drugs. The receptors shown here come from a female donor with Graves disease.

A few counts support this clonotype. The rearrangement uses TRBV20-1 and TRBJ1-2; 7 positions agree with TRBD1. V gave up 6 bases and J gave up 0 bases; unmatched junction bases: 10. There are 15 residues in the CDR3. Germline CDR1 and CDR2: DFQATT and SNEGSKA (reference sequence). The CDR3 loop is CSAPRDRPANYGYTF. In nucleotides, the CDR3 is TGCAGTGCCCCCCGGGACAGACCGGCTAACTATGGCTACACCTTC.

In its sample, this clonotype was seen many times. The CDR3 bases are TGTGCCAGCAGTTTATGGGGGAGCTACGAGCAGTACTTC. It encodes CASSLWGSYEQYF. The chain is built from TRBV28 and TRBJ2-7; D possibly corresponds to TRBD2 (5 bases). Germline V lookup: CDR1 MDHEN, CDR2 SYDVKM. CDR3 length: 13 amino acids. V was trimmed by 0 bases and J by 3 bases, leaving 6 bases between them. The full variable domain, with the rest looked up from reference TRBV28 and TRBJ2-7, is DVKVTQSSRYLVKRTGEKVFLECVQDMDHENMFWYRQDPGLGLRLIYFSYDVKMKEKGDIPEGYSVSREKKERFSLILESASTNQTSMYLCASSLWGSYEQYFGPGTRLTVT.